Listed below are T cell receptor beta chains from one sample, sequenced in a study of shared clonotypes between healthy human individuals. Clones were read by immunoSEQ multiplex PCR, and TCRdb kept only the in-frame ones, dropping some. The sample gives nearly 750,000 clones, 72% of which show up once; about 1.7% is in the top ten. Sample: memory CD4+ T cells sorted from blood. All receptors come from a woman aged 30 to 39 in good health. The CDR3 runs from the conserved cysteine through the conserved F or W. A D gene is named only where the DNA matches it firmly. Clone size, where shown, is once, few, many, or a class for clones that have expanded.

>-|TRBV19|TRBD2|TRBJ2-1
TGTGCCAGTAGTGCCCGGACTAGCGGGATGGGCAATGAGCAGTTCTTC
CASSARTSGMGNEQFF
>many|TRBV5-6|-|TRBJ1-5
TGTGCCAGCAGCTTGGTGCCCGGGCAGAGCAATCAGCCCCAGCATTTT
CASSLVPGQSNQPQHF
>-|TRBV27|TRBD2|TRBJ2-6
TGTGCCAGCAGCCGGGGGGGCTCTGGGGCCAACGTCCTGACTTTC
CASSRGGSGANVLTF
>-|TRBV5-1|TRBD2|TRBJ2-7
TGCGCCAGCAGCTCTAGCGGCGACTACGAGCAGTACTTC
CASSSSGDYEQYF
>-|TRBV15|TRBD2|TRBJ2-2
TGTGCCACCAGCAGACGACTAGCGGGAGTTAAAACCGGGGAGCTGTTTTTT
CATSRRLAGVKTGELFF
>-|TRBV28|TRBD1|TRBJ2-1
TGTGCCAGCAGACCGAACCGGGACAGGGACTACAATGAGCAGTTCTTC
CASRPNRDRDYNEQFF
>-|TRBV12-1|-|TRBJ2-7
TGTGCCAGCAGCTCCGGACCACTTTACGAGCAGTACTTC
CASSSGPLYEQYF
>-|TRBV19|-|TRBJ1-2
TGTGCCAGTAGTATAATCGGACAGAGGTACTATGGCTACACCTTC
CASSIIGQRYYGYTF
>-|TRBV7-8|TRBD2|TRBJ2-7
TGTGCCAGCAGCTTGCTAGCGGGAGGCCCCTACGAGCAGTACTTC
CASSLLAGGPYEQYF
>-|TRBV6-1|TRBD1|TRBJ1-5
TGTGCCAGCAGTGTGACAGGGAACCAGCCCCAGCATTTT
CASSVTGNQPQHF
>-|TRBV25-1|-|TRBJ1-3
TGTGCCAGCAGCCCAACCACCGGAAACACCATATATTTT
CASSPTTGNTIYF
>-|TRBV28|-|TRBJ1-2
TGTGCCAGCACTATAGGGGCGATTAACTATGGCTACACCTTC
CASTIGAINYGYTF
>-|TRBV25-1|-|TRBJ2-5
TGTGCCAGCAGTGAACCACCCCCTGGGGAGCAGTACTTC
CASSEPPPGEQYF
>-|TRBV27|-|TRBJ2-1
TGTGCCAGCAGTTTTAGTGAGGGGTCCTACAATGAGCAGTTCTTC
CASSFSEGSYNEQFF
>-|TRBV2|-|TRBJ2-6
TGTGCCAGCACGAGGGCTGGGGCCAACGTCCTGACTTTC
CASTRAGANVLTF
>-|TRBV11-2|-|TRBJ2-7
TGTGCCAGCAGCTTAGTCCCTCTGGGCTTAAACTCCTACGAGCAGTACTTC
CASSLVPLGLNSYEQYF
>-|TRBV5-1|-|TRBJ2-1
TGCGCCAGCAGCTTGGCCGTGAGACAAGAGCAGTTCTTC
CASSLAVRQEQFF
>-|TRBV30|TRBD1|TRBJ2-7
TGTGCCTTCACCCGGGACAGAGGGACCCACGAGCAGTACTTC
CAFTRDRGTHEQYF
>-|TRBV9|TRBD1|TRBJ2-7
TGTGCCAGCAGCTTAACCGGGACAGGGAGCTACGAGCAGTACTTC
CASSLTGTGSYEQYF
>few|TRBV25-1|TRBD1|TRBJ2-7
TGTGCCAGCAGTGAGGGGACAGGGACCTACGAGCAGTACTTC
CASSEGTGTYEQYF
>once|TRBV5-1|-|TRBJ1-2
TGCGCCAGCACCGTTAACAGGGATCAAGGCTACACCTTC
CASTVNRDQGYTF
>-|TRBV11-1|TRBD2|TRBJ2-1
TGTGCCAGCAGCTTAGGGCTGGGCGCGGGAGGTAAGGAGCAGTTCTTC
CASSLGLGAGGKEQFF
>-|TRBV2|TRBD2|TRBJ2-1
TGTGCCAGCAGTGACTGGCTAGCGGGGGGGGAGCAGTTCTTC
CASSDWLAGGEQFF
>-|TRBV5-4|TRBD1|TRBJ1-1
TGTGCCAGCAGCTTTGACAGGGGAGGGAACACTGAAGCTTTCTTT
CASSFDRGGNTEAFF
>-|TRBV4-2|TRBD2|TRBJ2-1
TGTGCCAGCAGCTCCAATAGCGGGAGGGACAATGAGCAGTTCTTC
CASSSNSGRDNEQFF
>-|TRBV19|-|TRBJ2-4
TGTGCCAGTAGTATAGATCACGGGTCAAGGGGCAACATTCAGTACTTC
CASSIDHGSRGNIQYF
>-|TRBV28|-|TRBJ1-2
TGTGCCAGCAGGGAACAGGGATCCCTGGGATATGGCTACACCTTC
CASREQGSLGYGYTF
>many|TRBV20-1|-|TRBJ1-2
TGCAGTGCTAGTCGTCAGGTTGGCTACACCTTC
CSASRQVGYTF
>-|TRBV5-1|TRBD1|TRBJ1-2
TGCGCCAGCAGCGGGACAGGGGGCGCAGGCTATGGCTACACCTTC
CASSGTGGAGYGYTF
>-|TRBV28|-|TRBJ1-1
TGTGCCAGCAGTCTCCCATGGCGTTCGGGGCTGACTGAAGCTTTCTTT
CASSLPWRSGLTEAFF
>-|TRBV28|-|TRBJ2-1
TGTGCCAGCAGCAAACTCCGGACGGATCACAATGAGCAGTTCTTC
CASSKLRTDHNEQFF
>-|TRBV7-2|TRBD2|TRBJ2-7
TGTGCCAGCAGCACAACTAGCGTCTACGAGCAGTACTTC
CASSTTSVYEQYF
>-|TRBV25-1|-|TRBJ2-3
TGTGCCAGCAGCCCCGGACTCTCCACAGATACGCAGTATTTT
CASSPGLSTDTQYF
>once|TRBV9|-|TRBJ2-5
TGTGCCAGCAGCGTAGCCGGGGATATGGCCCAGTACTTC
CASSVAGDMAQYF
>-|TRBV10-1|-|TRBJ2-7
TGCGCCAGCAGTGAGGCTCTAGCTCCCTACGAGCAGTACTTC
CASSEALAPYEQYF
>-|TRBV27|-|TRBJ1-1
TGTGCCAGCAGTTTATGGGGGGCAAACACTGAAGCTTTCTTT
CASSLWGANTEAFF
>-|TRBV30|-|TRBJ1-1
TGTGCCTGGAGGTCGGGACGGGTCGAAGCTTTCTTT
CAWRSGRVEAFF
>-|TRBV23-1|TRBD1|TRBJ2-7
TGCGCCAGCAGTCAAACCGGGACAGGGGTAGAGGAGCAGTACTTC
CASSQTGTGVEEQYF
>-|TRBV7-9|-|TRBJ2-1
TGTGCCAGCAGCCCCACGAGGACGTCCTACAATGAGCAGTTCTTC
CASSPTRTSYNEQFF
>-|TRBV28|TRBD1|TRBJ1-2
TGTGCCAGCACCTTCCCGGGACAGGGGTTTGGTGGCTACACCTTC
CASTFPGQGFGGYTF
>-|TRBV5-1|-|TRBJ1-1
TGCGCCAGCAGGGGGTGGACAGACGAAAACACTGAAGCTTTCTTT
CASRGWTDENTEAFF
>-|TRBV5-1|-|TRBJ1-1
TGCGCCAGCAGCTTTCGGGGGAACACTGAAGCTTTCTTT
CASSFRGNTEAFF
>-|TRBV2|TRBD1|TRBJ2-1
TGTGCCAGCAGTGAAGCGCTCGGGACAGGGACCTATGAGCAGTTCTTC
CASSEALGTGTYEQFF
>few|TRBV2|-|TRBJ1-1
TGTGCCAGCAGTGGGTACACTGAAGCTTTCTTT
CASSGYTEAFF
>-|TRBV5-1|-|TRBJ2-7
TGCGCCAGCAGCATGGGACTTGTATCCTACGAGCAGTACTTC
CASSMGLVSYEQYF
>-|TRBV9|-|TRBJ2-7
TGTGCCAGCAGCGTGGGGGTAATGAACGGCTACGAGCAGTACTTC
CASSVGVMNGYEQYF
>-|TRBV13|-|TRBJ1-3
TGTGCCAGCTCAACCGAACGGAGACTCTCTGGAAACACCATATATTTT
CASSTERRLSGNTIYF
>once|TRBV7-2|TRBD2|TRBJ2-1
TGTGCCAGCAGCTCGCGACTAGCGGACTACAATGAGCAGTTCTTC
CASSSRLADYNEQFF
>many|TRBV7-2|TRBD1|TRBJ1-5
TGTGCCAGCAGCCCCCAGGGGGAGGGGTTTCAGCCCCAGCATTTT
CASSPQGEGFQPQHF
>-|TRBV21-1|-|TRBJ2-1
TGTGCCAGCAGCACACGGACGGGATACAATGAGCAGTTCTTC
CASSTRTGYNEQFF
>-|TRBV27|-|TRBJ1-1
TGTGCCAGCCGTCGGGGAGGAGGGGTCGGCACTGAAGCTTTCTTT
CASRRGGGVGTEAFF
>once|TRBV27|TRBD1|TRBJ1-1
TGTGCCAGCAGTCTCAGGGGGCTAATGAACACTGAAGCTTTCTTT
CASSLRGLMNTEAFF
>-|TRBV7-9|-|TRBJ1-2
TGTGCCAGCAGCTTCCAGGCCCCCGGGACCAGGGATGGCTACACCTTC
CASSFQAPGTRDGYTF
>-|TRBV7-6|TRBD1|TRBJ1-4
TGTGCCAGCAGCGCCGGACAGGGTCATAATGAAAAACTGTTTTTT
CASSAGQGHNEKLFF
>-|TRBV5-4|TRBD1|TRBJ2-5
TGTGCCAGCAGCCGGGGACAGCAAGAGACCCAGTACTTC
CASSRGQQETQYF
>-|TRBV5-1|TRBD2|TRBJ2-1
TGCGCCAGCAGCTTGACCCTGGCGGGAGGCTACAATGAGCAGTTCTTC
CASSLTLAGGYNEQFF
>-|TRBV14|-|TRBJ2-7
TGTGCCAGCAGCCCTACAACGGGGACCCACGAGCAGTACTTC
CASSPTTGTHEQYF
>-|TRBV14|-|TRBJ1-1
TGTGCCAGCAGTGGGGCAACTGAAGCTTTCTTT
CASSGATEAFF
>-|TRBV7-8|-|TRBJ2-3
TGTGCCAGCAGCTCGGTATACAGGGAGAACACAGATACGCAGTATTTT
CASSSVYRENTDTQYF